This TCR beta chain was recovered during a study of blood T cell repertoires in COVID-19. As for the study in general: Sources were T cells, B-cell-depleted T cells, or PBMCs; the material itself was cDNA or gDNA.

Sequenced by immunoSEQ multiplex PCR; TCRdb stores in-frame clones only, minus some. The sample contains approximately 280,000 clones, 90% of which appear only once. The length of the CDR3 is 14 residues. The V end was cut by 1 base, the J end by 4 bases, with 8 bases between. Germline V gene sequence: CDR1 SEHNR, CDR2 FQNEAQ (reference sequence). This study enrolled people aged about 18 to 100 from about 26 US geographic areas. Sequencing was carried out using PBMCs or T cells enriched from blood (not recorded which). This TCR was sampled from a woman between 18 and 29 years old with acute COVID-19. The gene calls are TRBV7-9 and TRBJ1-5; D might be TRBD1 (5 bases). The CDR3 loop reads CASSLETANQPQHF. For the CDR3, the DNA is TGTGCCAGCAGCTTAGAGACAGCTAATCAGCCCCAGCATTTT.